This TCR beta chain was captured in a study of T cell changes during pregnancy in multiple sclerosis. This table comes from immunoSEQ multiplex PCR, and its TCRdb copy is limited to in-frame clones, with some not included. This table has fewer than 95,000 clones, more than 85% appearing once. J gave up 4 bases and V 0 bases, and 6 bases lay outside the gene matches. CDR3 length equals 15 residues. CDR1 and CDR2 from the germline V gene are SGHRS and YFSETQ. Here the sequenced sample was peripheral blood, taken in the first trimester of pregnancy. The chain has TRBV5-1 and TRBJ2-5; the match to TRBD1 covers 7 bases. The sequence was collected from a female donor in good health, enrolled as a control in a pregnancy study. DNA for the CDR3: TGCGCCAGCAGCTTGGGGGACAGCGCCGCAGAGACCCAGTACTTC. Translating it yields CASSLGDSAAETQYF.